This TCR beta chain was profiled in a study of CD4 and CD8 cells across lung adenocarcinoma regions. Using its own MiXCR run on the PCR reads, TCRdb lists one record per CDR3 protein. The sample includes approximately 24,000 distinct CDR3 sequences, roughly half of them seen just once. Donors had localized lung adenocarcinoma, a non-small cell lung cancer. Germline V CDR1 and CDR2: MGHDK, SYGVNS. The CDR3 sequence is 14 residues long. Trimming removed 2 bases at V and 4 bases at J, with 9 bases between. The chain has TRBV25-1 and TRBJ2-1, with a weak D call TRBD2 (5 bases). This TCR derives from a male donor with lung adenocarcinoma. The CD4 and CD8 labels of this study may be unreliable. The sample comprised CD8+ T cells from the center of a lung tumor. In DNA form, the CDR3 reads TGTGCCAGCAGTGAAGCGTGGGAGTACAATGAGCAGTTCTTC. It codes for CASSEAWEYNEQFF.